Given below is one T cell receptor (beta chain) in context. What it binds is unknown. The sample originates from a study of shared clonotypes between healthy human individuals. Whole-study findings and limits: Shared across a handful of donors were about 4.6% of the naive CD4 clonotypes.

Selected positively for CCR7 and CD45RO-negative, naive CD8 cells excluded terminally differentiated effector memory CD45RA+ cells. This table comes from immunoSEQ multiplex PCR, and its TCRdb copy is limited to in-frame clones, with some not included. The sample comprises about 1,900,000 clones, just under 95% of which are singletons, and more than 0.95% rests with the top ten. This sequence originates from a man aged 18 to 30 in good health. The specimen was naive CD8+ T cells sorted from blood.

The CDR3 coding sequence is TGCGCCAGCAGCCAAGGACTAGCGGGAGGGCCAGGCGAGACCCAGTACTTC. This translates into CASSQGLAGGPGETQYF. This chain links TRBV5-1 with TRBJ2-5; 15 nucleotides agree with TRBD2. V trimming: 4 bases; J trimming: 5 bases; junction bases outside the gene matches: 9. The CDR3 contains 17 residues. The germline gives CDR1 SGHRS, CDR2 YFSETQ.